The 31 T cell receptor beta chains presented below share a single source sample, sequenced in a study of control samples from healthy donors and cancer patients. Only in-frame clones appear in the TCRdb table, and some are missing; sequencing was by immunoSEQ multiplex PCR. The sample lists about 110,000 clones; 85% to 90% were seen once. The specimen sequenced was blood. The receptor source for this set is a woman in her forties or fifties in good health.

The chain links TRBV7-3 to TRBJ1-6; D is unclear. Germline-derived CDR1 and CDR2 are SGHTA and FQGTGA. Trimming removed 5 bases at V and 10 bases at J, with 12 bases between. The CDR3 runs to 13 residues. CDR3 region: CASSRWNYSPLHF. DNA of the CDR3: TGTGCCAGCAGCCGATGGAATTACTCACCCCTCCACTTT.

The genes are TRBV6-2 or TRBV6-3 and TRBJ2-2; D call uncertain. The CDR3 consists of 15 residues. The germline V and J ends were trimmed by 4 bases and 1 base, with 10 bases remaining between them. Germline V gives CDR1 MNHEY, CDR2 SVGEGT. The CDR3 region is CASSSNTMNTGELFF. For the CDR3, the DNA is TGTGCCAGCAGTTCCAACACCATGAACACCGGGGAGCTGTTTTTT.

This chain connects TRBV30 to TRBJ1-2; D ambiguous. This CDR3 spans 13 amino acids. CDR1 is GTSNPN, CDR2 SVGIG, per germline (reference sequence). With 1 base removed from V and 5 bases from J, the gap between germline ends came to 11 bases. The CDR3 bases are TGTGCCTGGAGTGACGCTCTGAGGTATGGCTACACCTTC. Encoded protein: CAWSDALRYGYTF.

The J gene is TRBJ2-7, the V gene TRBV4-1; possibly TRBD1 for D (6 bases). Germline CDR1 MGHRA, CDR2 YSYEKL. The CDR3 has 17 residues. Trimming took off 3 bases at V and 3 bases at J, with 21 bases between the two ends. The CDR3 loop reads CASSHLPPGQRNYEQYF. The CDR3 DNA reads as TGCGCCAGCAGCCACCTCCCCCCCGGACAGAGGAACTACGAGCAGTACTTC.

J is TRBJ2-5 and V is TRBV7-3, with TRBD2 identical over 13 bases. The CDR3 covers 15 residues. Germline CDR1 SGHTA, CDR2 FQGTGA. Trimming took 6 bases from V and 4 from J; bases not matched to a gene: 5. The CDR3 DNA sequence: TGTGCCAGCAGTACTAGCGGGAGGGCCGGAGAGACCCAGTACTTC. It codes for CASSTSGRAGETQYF. The entire variable domain, with the rest obtained from reference TRBV7-3 and TRBJ2-5, is as follows: GAGVSQTPSNKVTEKGKYVELRCDPISGHTALYWYRQSLGQGPEFLIYFQGTGAADDSGLPNDRFFAVRPEGSVSTLKIQRTERGDSAVYLCASSTSGRAGETQYFGPGTRLLVL.

The chain combines TRBV27 with TRBJ1-2; 7 bases align to TRBD1. Germline assignment: CDR1 MNHEY and CDR2 SMNVEV (reference sequence). The CDR3 sequence is 14 residues long. The ends lost 6 bases at V and 4 bases at J; junction bases unmatched: 8. Written as DNA, the CDR3 is TGTGCCAGCAGCCGGGACAGAGAACTCTATGGCTACACCTTC. It specifies CASSRDRELYGYTF.

This clone was observed a single time. The chain has TRBV11-2 and TRBJ1-6; D not certain. V was trimmed by 5 bases and J by 0 bases, leaving 17 bases between them. CDR1 is SGHAT and CDR2 is FQNNGV in the germline V gene. The CDR3 totals 18 residues. CDR3 nucleotides: TGTGCCAGCAGCCCCTCCGGACGCGCTGGCTCCTATAATTCACCCCTCCACTTT. Translating it yields CASSPSGRAGSYNSPLHF.

This clone was picked up a small number of times. V gene TRBV18 combines with J gene TRBJ2-5; D is possibly TRBD2 (6 bases). From germline, CDR1 is KGHSH and CDR2 LQKENI. V lost 0 bases and J lost 1, with 12 bases in between. The CDR3 sequence is 16 residues long. The CDR3: CASSPPGTGVQETQYF. The CDR3 DNA sequence: TGTGCCAGCTCACCACCCGGGACGGGGGTCCAAGAGACCCAGTACTTC.

V usage is TRBV6-6 and J usage is TRBJ1-5; no clear D. V shed 6 bases and J shed 7 bases, with 13 bases lying between them. The V gene's germline CDR1 is MNHNY and CDR2 SVGAGI (reference sequence). The CDR3 contains 13 residues. The CDR3 is CASRPDDLQPQHF. As DNA, the CDR3 is TGTGCCAGCAGGCCCGACGACCTCCAGCCCCAGCATTTT.

This sequence joins TRBV29-1 and TRBJ2-3; D is undetermined. V lost 7 bases and J lost 1, with 12 bases in between. This CDR3 is built from 13 residues. Germline V gives CDR1 SQVTM, CDR2 ANQGSEA. CDR3 nucleotide sequence: TGCAGCGCCCTCACCCGAGGCACAGATACGCAGTATTTT. Its translation: CSALTRGTDTQYF.

The chain couples TRBV4-2 to TRBJ2-7; tentatively, D is TRBD2 (7 bases). V lost 6 bases and J lost 2, with 29 bases in between. CDR3 length: 19 residues. Germline CDR1 and CDR2: LGHNA and YNFKEQ. DNA for the CDR3: TGTGCCAGCAGGCTGACGGGACTAACAGGGCCTGGGGTTACCTACGAGCAGTACTTC. It translates to CASRLTGLTGPGVTYEQYF.

V is TRBV10-2 and J is TRBJ2-7; 9 bases are shared with TRBD2. The V gene's germline CDR1 is WSHSY and CDR2 SAAADI. V was clipped by 6 bases and J by 4 bases; unmatched bases: 10. The CDR3 is made up of 15 amino acids. The CDR3 here is CASRGGSGGPYEQYF. The CDR3 DNA reads TGCGCCAGCAGAGGGGGTAGCGGGGGCCCTTACGAGCAGTACTTC.

The chain uses TRBV30 and TRBJ2-1, with 8 bases that match TRBD2. Germline CDR1 GTSNPN, CDR2 SVGIG (reference sequence). The CDR3 spans 14 residues. Losses at the gene ends were 5 bases for V and 8 bases for J; bases not matched to a gene: 11. CDR3 DNA: TGTGCCTGGGATTTAGCGGGAATCGGCGATGAGCAGTTCTTC. Translation: CAWDLAGIGDEQFF.

This clone was recorded only once. The chain is built from TRBV14 and TRBJ1-4; D ambiguous. V was pared by 2 bases and J by 4 bases, with 5 bases between. Germline CDR1 SGHDN, CDR2 FVKESK. The CDR3 length is 13 residues. The DNA of the CDR3 is TGTGCCAGCAGCCAAAGTCTTAATGAAAAACTGTTTTTT. Residues: CASSQSLNEKLFF.

This chain uses TRBV20-1 with TRBJ2-2, with a weak D call TRBD1 (6 bases). V was cut by 3 bases and J by 5 bases, with 10 bases left in between. The CDR3 sequence is 13 residues long. Germline V gives CDR1 DFQATT, CDR2 SNEGSKA (reference sequence). CDR3 sequence reads: CSASKQGTGELFF. The CDR3 coding sequence is TGCAGTGCTAGTAAACAGGGAACCGGGGAGCTGTTTTTT.

V and J are TRBV27 and TRBJ2-5; D uncertain. Germline lookup yields CDR1 MNHEY and CDR2 SMNVEV (reference sequence). V gave up 3 bases and J gave up 0 bases, with 14 bases separating them. The CDR3 loop spans 16 amino acids. This CDR3 is CASSLIRPLYQETQYF. The DNA for the CDR3 is TGTGCCAGCAGTTTGATCAGGCCGTTGTACCAAGAGACCCAGTACTTC.

The chain couples TRBV5-1 to TRBJ2-7; 10 positions match TRBD2. The V and J ends lost 1 base and 6 bases, in that order; junction bases with no gene match: 4. CDR1 is SGHRS and CDR2 is YFSETQ in the germline V gene. The CDR3 has 14 residues. CDR3 sequence reads: CASSLRAGGPEQYF. In nucleotides, the CDR3 is TGCGCCAGCAGCTTGCGAGCGGGGGGGCCCGAGCAGTACTTC.

The sample holds a few counts of this clone. The junction shows a germline mismatch at one end, possibly a read error. J is TRBJ1-2 and V is TRBV19; a weak D match, TRBD1 (5 bases). The germline V gene has CDR1 LNHDA and CDR2 SQIVND (reference sequence). The CDR3 contains 14 residues. CDR3 in amino acids: CATHPSHLRDAQNF. As DNA, the CDR3 is TGTGCCACCCACCCCTCCCATTTACGGGACGCCCAAAACTTC.

This sequence joins TRBV12-2 and TRBJ2-3. TRBV12-2 constitutes a pseudogene. This CDR3 is built from 17 residues. The CDR3: CASRLEGRATCTDTQYF. The CDR3 DNA reads TGTGCAAGTCGCTTAGAAGGCCGGGCAACCTGCACAGATACGCAGTATTTT.

This clone was detected only once. This chain joins TRBV11-2 and TRBJ2-6; no reliable D call. Germline V gives CDR1 SGHAT, CDR2 FQNNGV. The CDR3 is made up of 17 amino acids. V was shortened by 3 bases and J by 0 bases, with 12 bases between the two germline ends. The CDR3 sequence: CASSFHRASSGANVLTF. Here the CDR3 DNA reads TGTGCCAGCAGCTTCCATAGGGCGAGCTCTGGGGCCAACGTCCTGACTTTC.

This chain links TRBV7-9 with TRBJ1-5, with 11 bases aligning to TRBD1. Trimming cost V 2 bases and J 4 bases; bases outside gene matches: 7. Germline CDR1 SEHNR, CDR2 FQNEAQ (reference sequence). The CDR3 sequence is 17 residues long. CDR3 residues: CASSLTPGQGENQPQHF. CDR3 coding DNA: TGTGCCAGCAGCTTAACGCCGGGACAGGGGGAGAATCAGCCCCAGCATTTT. The variable domain in full, completed from reference TRBV7-9 and TRBJ1-5, reads DTGVSQNPRHKITKRGQNVTFRCDPISEHNRLYWYRQTLGQGPEFLTYFQNEAQLEKSRLLSDRFSAERPKGSFSTLEIQRTEQGDSAMYLCASSLTPGQGENQPQHFGDGTRLSIL.

CDR3 nucleotide sequence: TGTGCCAGCAGCTTTGGGAGAGAGGGGGAGCTGTTTTTT. It yields the protein CASSFGREGELFF. The chain employs TRBV7-2 and TRBJ2-2, with D possibly being TRBD2 (5 bases). The CDR3 has 13 amino acids. In germline, CDR1 is SGHTA, CDR2 FQGNSA. V lost 3 bases and J lost 8, with 10 bases in between.

This clone was observed a single time. Here the CDR3 reads CASSPGTSGSWETQYF. As DNA, the CDR3 is TGTGCCAGCAGCCCTGGGACTAGCGGGAGTTGGGAGACCCAGTACTTC. The gene calls are TRBV13 and TRBJ2-5, with TRBD2 identical over 14 bases. The J segment lost 5 bases and the V segment lost 5 bases, leaving 7 bases of the junction unmatched. The CDR3 is made up of 16 amino acids. Germline lookup yields CDR1 PRHDT and CDR2 FYEKMQ (reference sequence).

The chain combines TRBV5-6 with TRBJ2-4; TRBD1 aligns across 7 bases. This CDR3 spans 14 amino acids. Trimming at V came to 5 bases and at J to 6 bases, leaving 8 bases not matched to a gene. Germline CDR1 reads SGHDT; CDR2 reads YYEEEE. This CDR3 is CASSQRGLLNIQYF. CDR3 nucleotide sequence: TGTGCCAGCAGTCAGAGGGGGCTCCTAAACATTCAGTACTTC.

The rearrangement joins TRBV4-1 to TRBJ1-2; D gene unclear. The CDR3 is made up of 16 amino acids. CDR1 is MGHRA and CDR2 is YSYEKL in the germline V gene. V was shortened by 1 base and J by 4 bases, with 16 bases between the two germline ends. The CDR3 bases are TGCGCCAGCAGCCAAGGACCGGGTGACCGTGGCTATGGCTACACCTTC. Translated: CASSQGPGDRGYGYTF.

The rearrangement uses TRBV28 and TRBJ2-1; 14 bases are shared with TRBD2. V was pared by 0 bases and J by 7 bases, with 2 bases of the junction left unmatched. Germline CDR1 and CDR2: MDHEN and SYDVKM. The CDR3 contains 16 residues. The CDR3 nucleotides are TGTGCCAGCAGTTTATGGGGGACTAGCGGGAGAAATGAGCAGTTCTTC. It yields the protein CASSLWGTSGRNEQFF.

The V and J genes are TRBV3-1 (or the pseudogene TRBV3-2) and TRBJ2-1, with D possibly TRBD2 on 6 matching bases. The CDR3 is 14 amino acids. Trimming took off 4 bases at V and 5 bases at J, with 12 bases between the two ends. The germline gives CDR1 LGHDT, CDR2 YNNKEL (reference sequence). CDR3 protein: CASSPGGNHNEQFF. In DNA form, the CDR3 reads TGTGCCAGCAGCCCAGGCGGGAACCACAATGAGCAGTTCTTC.

The CDR3 region has the DNA TGTGCCAGCAGCGAAGACAGGGGGGAAACTGAAGCTTTCTTT. This translates into CASSEDRGETEAFF. The chain joins TRBV27 to TRBJ1-1, with 9 bases that match TRBD1. Per germline, CDR1 MNHEY and CDR2 SMNVEV (reference sequence). J was trimmed by 5 bases and V by 6 bases; bases with no gene match: 7. CDR3 length equals 14 residues.

This chain links TRBV6-5 with TRBJ1-1, with 10 bases lining up with TRBD1. The CDR3 is 13 amino acids. Germline V lookup: CDR1 MNHEY, CDR2 SVGAGI. Losses at the gene ends were 6 bases for V and 10 bases for J; bases not matched to a gene: 8. The CDR3 sequence: CASSRTGGSGAFF. CDR3 nucleotide sequence: TGTGCCAGCAGCCGGACAGGGGGTTCGGGAGCTTTCTTT.

The V and J genes are TRBV30 and TRBJ2-5; the match to TRBD2 covers 12 bases. The CDR3 totals 17 residues. Germline loops: CDR1 GTSNPN, CDR2 SVGIG (reference sequence). Trimming at V came to 2 bases and at J to 3 bases, leaving 10 bases not matched to a gene. The CDR3 nucleotides read TGTGCCTGGAGTTTAACCCTGACTAGCGGGGGAAAAGAGACCCAGTACTTC. Amino acids: CAWSLTLTSGGKETQYF.

Concerning this clone itself: Other nucleotide sequences in the sample specify the same CDR3. CDR3 in DNA: TGTGCCTGGAGTGTGTTGTACGAGCAGTACTTC. This codes for CAWSVLYEQYF. The chain carries TRBV30 and TRBJ2-7; D gene uncertain. Trimming cost V 0 bases and J 4 bases, with 4 bases left between them. The germline gives CDR1 GTSNPN, CDR2 SVGIG (reference sequence). The CDR3 is 11 residues long.